The entry that follows covers one T cell receptor beta chain sequence. The data belong to a study of blood T cell repertoires in COVID-19. Study context: The United States, Italy and Spain supplied acute and convalescent COVID-19 samples. T cells, B-cell-depleted T cells, or PBMCs provided the cDNA or gDNA that served as material.

In the original workflow: How many nucleated cells were present was estimated from reference gene primer amplification. Assay: immunoSEQ multiplex PCR; the TCRdb copy retains only in-frame clones and omits some. The D gene and trimming were derived from the DNA, and the V and J assignments and clone size from that table. This sample has hundreds of thousands of clones, with around 87% found just once. Germline V lookup: CDR1 SEHNR, CDR2 FQNEAQ (reference sequence). This CDR3 has 16 amino acids. Trimming cost V 5 bases and J 5 bases, with 21 bases left between them. Sequencing used peripheral blood. The chain has TRBV7-9 and TRBJ2-5, with D possibly matching TRBD1 (6 bases). The TCR originated in a woman aged 40 to 50 who had recovered from COVID-19. CDR3 sequence (DNA): TGTGCCAGCAGCCCGGAGCGGCAGGGGCGGAAGGAGACCCAGTACTTC. It is translated as CASSPERQGRKETQYF.